This TCR beta chain is drawn from a study of blood T cell repertoires in COVID-19. Study details: The United States, Italy and Spain supplied acute and convalescent COVID-19 samples.

The authors' processing: Amplified reference gene primers provided the basis for estimating nucleated cell counts. Generated by immunoSEQ multiplex PCR, the TCRdb table keeps only in-frame clones and is missing some. V, J and clone size derive from that table, while D and trimming were established from the DNA sequence. The sample records tens of thousands of clones, just under 85% being singletons. The CDR3 runs to 13 residues. Trimming left V 6 bases short and J 8 bases short, with 13 bases between. Germline V CDR1 and CDR2: MNHEY, SMNVEV (reference sequence). The sample consisted of peripheral blood. J is TRBJ2-2 and V is TRBV27; the D is unclear. The sequence was collected from an older man with acute or convalescent COVID-19. The CDR3 nucleotides read TGTGCCAGCAGCCCTAGAGTCGAAGGGGAGCTGTTTTTT. Translation gives CASSPRVEGELFF.